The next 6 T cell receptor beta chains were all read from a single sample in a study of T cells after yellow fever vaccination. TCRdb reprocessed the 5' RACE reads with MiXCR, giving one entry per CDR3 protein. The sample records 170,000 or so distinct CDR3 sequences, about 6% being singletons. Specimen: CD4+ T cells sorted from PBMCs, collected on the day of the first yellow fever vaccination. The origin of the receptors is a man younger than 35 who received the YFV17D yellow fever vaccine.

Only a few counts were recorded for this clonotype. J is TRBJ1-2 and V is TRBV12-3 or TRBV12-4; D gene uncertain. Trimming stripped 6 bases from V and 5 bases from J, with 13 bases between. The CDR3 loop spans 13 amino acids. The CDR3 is CASSPGGEYGYTF. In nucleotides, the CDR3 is TGTGCCAGCAGCCCAGGCGGGGAGTATGGCTACACCTTC.

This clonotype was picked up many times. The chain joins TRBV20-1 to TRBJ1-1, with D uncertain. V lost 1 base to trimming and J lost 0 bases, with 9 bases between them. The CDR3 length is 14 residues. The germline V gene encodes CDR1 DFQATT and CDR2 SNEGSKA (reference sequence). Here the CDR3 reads CSARAGGMNTEAFF. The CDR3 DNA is TGCAGTGCTAGAGCGGGAGGGATGAACACTGAAGCTTTCTTT.

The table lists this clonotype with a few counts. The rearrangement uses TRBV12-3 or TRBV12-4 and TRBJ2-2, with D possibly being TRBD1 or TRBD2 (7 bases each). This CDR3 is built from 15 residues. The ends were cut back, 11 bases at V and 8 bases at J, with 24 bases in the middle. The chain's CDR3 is CAPTAGQGGRGELFF. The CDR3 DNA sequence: TGTGCCCCCACAGCGGGGCAGGGGGGCCGGGGGGAGCTGTTTTTT.

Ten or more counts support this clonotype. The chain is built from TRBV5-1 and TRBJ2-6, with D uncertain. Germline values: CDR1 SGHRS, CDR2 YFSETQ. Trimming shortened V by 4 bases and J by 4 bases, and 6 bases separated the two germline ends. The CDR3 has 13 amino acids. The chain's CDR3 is CASSLPGANVLTF. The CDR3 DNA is TGCGCCAGCAGCCTGCCCGGGGCCAACGTCCTGACTTTC.

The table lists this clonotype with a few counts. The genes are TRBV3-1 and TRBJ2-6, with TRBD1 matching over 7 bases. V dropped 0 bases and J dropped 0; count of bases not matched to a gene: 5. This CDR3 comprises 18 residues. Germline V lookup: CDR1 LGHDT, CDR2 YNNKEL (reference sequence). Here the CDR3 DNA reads TGTGCCAGCAGCCAAGAGGCAGGGGGATTCTCTGGGGCCAACGTCCTGACTTTC. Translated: CASSQEAGGFSGANVLTF.

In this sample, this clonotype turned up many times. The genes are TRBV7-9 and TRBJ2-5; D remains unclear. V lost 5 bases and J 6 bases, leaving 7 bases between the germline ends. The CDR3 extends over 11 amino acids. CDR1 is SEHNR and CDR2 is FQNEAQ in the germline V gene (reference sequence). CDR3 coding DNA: TGTGCCAGCAGCATCTCACAGACCCAGTACTTC. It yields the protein CASSISQTQYF.